Here is one T cell receptor beta chain with its context. The antigen remains unidentified. The same CDR3 also results from other DNA sequences found in this sample. The source of the sample is a study of regulatory T cells. Study-wide points: Regulatory T cells showed the strongest V-J pair restriction and V/J gene skewing among patient repertoires.

Trimming removed 5 bases from V and 1 base from J, with 9 bases in between. Germline CDR1 is SEHNR and CDR2 is FQNEAQ (reference sequence). CDR3 size: 13 residues. Patients aged 2 to 39 years had fewer naive and more memory CD4+ and CD8+ T cells. Primers: 52 TRBV forward and 13 TRBJ reverse. Profiled with immunoSEQ multiplex PCR; TCRdb holds only in-frame clones, not every one. The sample has just over 20,000 clones, approximately 94% seen once. The origin of this receptor is a child younger than 10 with CD3G deficiency. The J gene is TRBJ2-7, the V gene TRBV7-9, with D unresolved. The specimen was CD8+ T cells sorted from blood. Here the CDR3 DNA reads TGTGCCAGCAGCCCCCCCGATTCCTACGAGCAGTACTTC. This sequence encodes CASSPPDSYEQYF.